This is a list of T cell receptor beta chains from one sample in a study of identical twins. TCRdb re-called the 5' RACE reads through MiXCR, storing one row per CDR3 protein. The repertoire has roughly 720,000 distinct CDR3 sequences, 18% of them found once; the top ten carry around 13%. These data were likewise used in another study, on T cells expressing NK-cell markers.

The source material was PBMCs. The source of these receptors is a woman aged 18-30 years in good health. CDR3s include the opening cysteine and the closing phenylalanine or tryptophan.

J,V,CDR3
TRBJ1-1,TRBV15,CATSRDVRGATEAFF
TRBJ2-7,TRBV29-1,CSVVRGASSYEQYF
TRBJ1-3,TRBV12-3/TRBV12-4,CAIQRTYENTIYF
TRBJ2-1,TRBV5-1,CASYQGNNEQFF
TRBJ1-4,TRBV7-2,CASSLLTLGGGKLFF
TRBJ2-1,TRBV10-1,CASSEKRGRVSEQFF
TRBJ2-3,TRBV5-1,CASSLGLAGGLDTQYF
TRBJ1-4,TRBV19,CASERNEKLFF
TRBJ2-7,TRBV25-1,CASSKRQPPYEQYF
TRBJ2-5,TRBV11-2,CASSFSASGQETQYF
TRBJ2-7,TRBV10-2,CASSPTGNYEQYF
TRBJ2-7,TRBV5-1,CASSLAGQNEQYF
TRBJ1-5,TRBV6-1,CASSPQGGYQPQHF
TRBJ2-1,TRBV20-1,CSARRTGTSVTGRYNEQFF
TRBJ2-7,TRBV29-1,CSVRGWREISYEQYF
TRBJ2-3,TRBV7-6,CASSPDSYTDTQYF
TRBJ2-7,TRBV5-6,CASSLWTSGSYEQYF
TRBJ1-2,TRBV20-1,CSARDLTGWGYTF
TRBJ2-1,TRBV10-1,CAQGRGDQNEQFF
TRBJ2-1,TRBV20-1,CSAPKREASSYNEQFF
TRBJ1-1,TRBV25-1,CASSEYRFSFF
TRBJ1-1,TRBV7-9,CASSSTGKGSAEAFF
TRBJ2-7,TRBV10-3,CAISERKGSGTTYEQYF
TRBJ2-2,TRBV27,CASSPTTGATGELFF
TRBJ1-1,TRBV3-1,CASSTRRAEAFF
TRBJ1-5,TRBV19,CASSGRASWPQHF
TRBJ2-5,TRBV24-1,CATSDSGAKTQYF
TRBJ2-7,TRBV18,CASSPSGKTEQYF
TRBJ2-1,TRBV5-1,CASSLSGVAYNEQFF
TRBJ1-5,TRBV12-3/TRBV12-4,CASSLEVQPQHF
TRBJ1-1,TRBV29-1,CSVEWGDVTEAFF
TRBJ2-3,TRBV20-1,CSELAGGADTQYF
TRBJ1-1,TRBV7-2,CASSSGQPMNTEAFF
TRBJ2-3,TRBV20-1,CSAEDRGVDTQYF
TRBJ2-5,TRBV12-3/TRBV12-4,CASTPRAPWETQYF
TRBJ2-3,TRBV29-1,CSVGRGHTDTQYF
TRBJ2-7,TRBV6-2/TRBV6-3,CASSSGFQGEQYF
TRBJ2-2,TRBV12-3/TRBV12-4,CASTAGAGTGELFF
TRBJ2-2,TRBV20-1,CSARDYGRTQNTGELFF
TRBJ1-1,TRBV12-3/TRBV12-4,CASSLGGALEAFF